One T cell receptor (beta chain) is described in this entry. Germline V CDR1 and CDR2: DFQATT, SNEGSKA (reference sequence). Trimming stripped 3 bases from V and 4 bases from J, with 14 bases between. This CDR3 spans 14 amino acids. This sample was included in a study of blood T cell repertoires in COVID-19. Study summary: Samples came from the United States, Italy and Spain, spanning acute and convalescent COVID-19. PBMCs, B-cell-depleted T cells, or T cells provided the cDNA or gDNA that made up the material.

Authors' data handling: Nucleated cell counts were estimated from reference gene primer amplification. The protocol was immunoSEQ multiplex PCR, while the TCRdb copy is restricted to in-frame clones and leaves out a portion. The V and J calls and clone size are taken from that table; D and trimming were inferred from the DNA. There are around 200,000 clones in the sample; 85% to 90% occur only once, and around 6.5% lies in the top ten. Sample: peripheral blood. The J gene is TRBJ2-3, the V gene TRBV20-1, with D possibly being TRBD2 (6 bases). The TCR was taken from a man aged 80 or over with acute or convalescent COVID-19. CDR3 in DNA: TGCAGTGCTAGTCCGGGAGTGTTGGCAGATACGCAGTATTTT. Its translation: CSASPGVLADTQYF.